The present entry profiles one T cell receptor beta chain with its context. Unique molecular identifiers were incorporated into the prepared TCRbeta library. Via MiXCR, TCRdb re-called the PCR reads, giving one row per CDR3 protein. This table holds hundreds of thousands of distinct CDR3 sequences, around 17% found once. Per germline, CDR1 SNHLY and CDR2 FYNNEI. CDR3 length equals 17 residues. Trimming removed 8 bases from V and 0 bases from J; junction bases left unmatched: 10. The data were obtained in a study of T-cell reconstitution after alpha-beta-depleted transplantation in children. V gene TRBV2 combines with J gene TRBJ2-6; 7 bases agree with TRBD2. The TCR sequence derives from a human donor who donated a stem cell graft to a child with acute myeloid leukemia. This material consisted of PBMCs from the stem cell graft donor, taken from the stem cell graft. In DNA form, the CDR3 reads TGTGCCAGCGATCCTTTGACTAGCTTCTCTGGGGCCAACGTCCTGACTTTC. Residues: CASDPLTSFSGANVLTF.